The 14 T cell receptor beta chains below come from one sample, sequenced in a study of tumor-infiltrating lymphocytes in primary liver carcinoma. Total RNA amounting to 500 ng was the source from which TCR beta cDNA was made with a constant-region primer. Nested multiplex PCR, run for three rounds with slightly modified ARM-PCR, yielded TCR beta libraries. TRBV1-TRBV30 forward and Cbeta reverse primers drove the first two approximately 10-cycle rounds. TCRdb used MiXCR to reprocess the multiplex PCR reads, holding one entry per CDR3 protein. The sample records fewer than 400,000 distinct CDR3 sequences, around three fifths being singletons. Unsorted whole blood served as the source of blood RNA, and germline DNA was extracted as well. The specimen was peripheral blood. The receptors derive from a woman aged 25-40 years with primary liver carcinoma and hepatitis B virus infection.

In its sample, this clonotype was seen once. The junction shows a germline mismatch at one end, possibly a read error. The chain links TRBV12-3 or TRBV12-4 to TRBJ2-3, with D perhaps TRBD2 (5 bases). The length of the CDR3 is 12 residues. DNA of the CDR3: TGTGCCAGTCGACCTAGCACAGATATGCAGTATTTT. Translating it yields CASRPSTDMQYF.

Notes on this clonotype: A clone one base away is much larger, so this may be a read error. This rearrangement joins TRBV10-3 to TRBJ2-1; 8 nucleotides line up with TRBD2. The J segment lost 12 bases and the V segment lost 7 bases, leaving 5 bases of the junction unmatched. CDR1 is ENHRY, CDR2 SYGVKD, per germline. The CDR3 loop spans 11 amino acids. For the CDR3, the DNA is TGTGCCATCAATACTAGCGGAAGGCAGTTCTTC. It is translated as CAINTSGRQFF.

V is TRBV6-5 and J is TRBJ1-4; D not certain. CDR1 MNHEY and CDR2 SVGAGI come from the germline V gene. This CDR3 is built from 13 residues. Trimming cost V 2 bases and J 9 bases, with 10 bases left between them. This chain's CDR3 is CASSYGGMKKLFF. The DNA for the CDR3 is TGTGCCAGCAGTTACGGCGGGATGAAAAAACTGTTTTTT.

The chain recombines TRBV11-2 with TRBJ1-1, with a tentative D call TRBD1 (5 bases). With 2 bases removed from V and 4 bases from J, the gap between germline ends came to 11 bases. There are 14 residues in the CDR3. Germline V gives CDR1 SGHAT, CDR2 FQNNGV. The CDR3: CASSLKGRVTEAFF. The CDR3 bases are TGTGCCAGCAGCTTAAAGGGCAGGGTCACTGAAGCTTTCTTT.

This chain joins TRBV5-6 and TRBJ1-5; the D is unclear. The J call is in doubt because the DNA end fits TRBJ2-3 better. The CDR3 covers 13 residues. Germline V gene lookup returns CDR1 SGHDT and CDR2 YYEEEE. In DNA, the CDR3 is TGTGCCAGCAGCAGGAGCCCCAATCAGCCCCAGTATTTT. The encoded protein is CASSRSPNQPQYF.

Ten or more counts support this clonotype. This chain connects TRBV5-5 to TRBJ2-1; 10 bases align to TRBD2. From germline, CDR1 is SGHKS and CDR2 YYEKEE (reference sequence). J lost 10 bases, V lost 0 bases, and 10 bases had no gene match. The CDR3 loop spans 16 amino acids. This chain's CDR3 is CASSLAILAGVEEQFF. CDR3 in DNA: TGTGCCAGCAGCTTGGCTATCCTAGCGGGAGTAGAAGAGCAGTTCTTC.

The genes are TRBV25-1 and TRBJ1-6; D gene unclear. The CDR3 runs 14 residues. CDR1 and CDR2 from the germline V gene are MGHDK and SYGVNS. The V end was cut by 0 bases, the J end by 8 bases, with 8 bases between. CDR3 region: CASSEYRPDSPLHF. The DNA for the CDR3 is TGTGCCAGCAGTGAATATAGGCCCGATTCACCCCTCCACTTT.

A remark on this clonotype: No conserved phenylalanine or tryptophan ends this CDR3, so it is likely a read error. It is unclear where the CDR3 begins or ends on the DNA, so no DNA is shown, and the CDR3 is as TCRdb lists it. V is TRBV12-3 or TRBV12-4 and J is TRBJ1-3; the table assigns TRBD1, which was not confirmed against the DNA. The CDR3 sequence runs 14 residues, both termini included. This CDR3 reads CASSNQDRFRRLYS.

As to this clonotype: The germline gene is not matched at one end of the junction; a read error may be the cause. The genes are TRBV12-3 or TRBV12-4 and TRBJ1-4; D not resolved. The CDR3 sequence is 15 residues long. CDR3 residues: CVSSWASWLNEKLFF. CDR3 coding DNA: TGTGTCAGCAGTTGGGCGTCGTGGCTTAATGAAAAACTGTTTTTT.

With regard to this clonotype: One base away lies a much larger clone, so this may be a sequencing read error. The V and J genes are TRBV11-3 and TRBJ2-3; 8 bases fit TRBD2. Germline V gives CDR1 SGHNT, CDR2 YENEEA. The CDR3 loop spans 16 amino acids. The CDR3 DNA is TGTGCCAGCAGCTCCGTTAGCGGGACGGGCACAGATACGCAGTTTTTT. This encodes CASSSVSGTGTDTQFF.

This clonotype came up once. With a much larger clone just one base away, this may be a read error. J is TRBJ2-3 and V is TRBV6-2 or TRBV6-3, with TRBD2 matching over 10 bases. This CDR3 has 15 residues. CDR1 MNHEY and CDR2 SVGEGT come from the germline V gene. As DNA, the CDR3 is TGTGCCAGCAGGAGTAGCGGGAGGAGCACATATACGCAGTATTTT. It yields the protein CASRSSGRSTYTQYF.

The table lists this clonotype with a few counts. This chain uses TRBV7-8 with TRBJ1-5; D unresolved. Trimming stripped 5 bases from V and 7 bases from J, with 21 bases between. The CDR3 length is 16 residues. Germline CDR1 reads SGHVS; CDR2 reads FQNEAQ. The CDR3 here is CASSPDALIGIQPQHF. Written as DNA, the CDR3 is TGTGCCAGCAGCCCTGATGCTTTGATCGGAATACAGCCCCAGCATTTT.

In the case of this clonotype: Compared with germline, one end of the junction differs, possibly owing to a read error. The chain joins TRBV6-5 to TRBJ2-6, with D unclear. Germline CDR1 MNHEY, CDR2 SVGAGI. The CDR3 consists of 17 residues. The CDR3 spells CVSSYSDLGSGANVLTF. As DNA, the CDR3 is TGTGTCAGCAGTTACTCAGATCTCGGCTCTGGGGCCAACGTCCTGACTTTC.

This clonotype was seen a single time. The CDR3 carries no conserved terminal phenylalanine or tryptophan, so it likely arises from a read error. The chain recombines TRBV11-2 with TRBJ1-6; the D gene is possibly TRBD1 (6 bases). The length of the CDR3 is 12 residues. Trimming cost V 5 bases and J 14 bases, with 13 bases left between them. The germline V gene has CDR1 SGHAT and CDR2 FQNNGV. The CDR3 bases are TGTGCCAGCAGCCTCTCAGCAGGGGCCCTCCACTCT. Its protein is CASSLSAGALHS.